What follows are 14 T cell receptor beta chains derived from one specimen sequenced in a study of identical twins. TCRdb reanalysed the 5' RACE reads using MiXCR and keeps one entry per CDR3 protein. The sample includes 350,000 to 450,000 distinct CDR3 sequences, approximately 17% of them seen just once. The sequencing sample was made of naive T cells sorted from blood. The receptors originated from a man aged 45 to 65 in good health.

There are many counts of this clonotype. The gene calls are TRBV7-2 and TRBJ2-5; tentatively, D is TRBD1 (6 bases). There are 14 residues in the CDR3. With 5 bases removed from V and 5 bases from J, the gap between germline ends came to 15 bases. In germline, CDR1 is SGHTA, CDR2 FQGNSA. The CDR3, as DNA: TGTGCCAGCAGCATACAGGGCTTTGGTGAGACCCAGTACTTC. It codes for CASSIQGFGETQYF.

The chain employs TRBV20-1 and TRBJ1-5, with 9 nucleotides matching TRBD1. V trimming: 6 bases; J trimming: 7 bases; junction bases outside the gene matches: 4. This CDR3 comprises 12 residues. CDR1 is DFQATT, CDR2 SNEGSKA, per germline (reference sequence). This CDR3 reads CSAKTGGQPQHF. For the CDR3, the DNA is TGCAGTGCCAAGACAGGGGGGCAGCCCCAGCATTTT.

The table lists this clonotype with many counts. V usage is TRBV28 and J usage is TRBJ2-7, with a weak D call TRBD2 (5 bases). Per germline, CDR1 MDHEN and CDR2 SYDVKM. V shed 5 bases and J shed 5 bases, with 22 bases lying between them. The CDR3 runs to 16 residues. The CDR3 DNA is TGTGCCAGCAGTACATCTTACGGCCCCCGGACTGACGAGCAGTACTTC. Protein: CASSTSYGPRTDEQYF.

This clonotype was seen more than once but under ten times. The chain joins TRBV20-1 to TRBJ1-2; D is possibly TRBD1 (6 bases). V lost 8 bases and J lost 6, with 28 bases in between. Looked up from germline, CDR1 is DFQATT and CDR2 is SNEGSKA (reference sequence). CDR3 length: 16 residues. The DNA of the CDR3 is TGCAGTCTCAAGAGTGTTAAAACAGGGAGGTGGGATGGCTACACCTTC. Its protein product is CSLKSVKTGRWDGYTF.

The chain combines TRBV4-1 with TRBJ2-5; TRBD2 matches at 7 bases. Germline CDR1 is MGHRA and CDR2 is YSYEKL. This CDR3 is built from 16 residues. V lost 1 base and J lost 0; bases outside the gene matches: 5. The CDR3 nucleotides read TGCGCCAGCAGCCAAGGTCCTAGCGGCAACCAAGAGACCCAGTACTTC. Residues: CASSQGPSGNQETQYF.

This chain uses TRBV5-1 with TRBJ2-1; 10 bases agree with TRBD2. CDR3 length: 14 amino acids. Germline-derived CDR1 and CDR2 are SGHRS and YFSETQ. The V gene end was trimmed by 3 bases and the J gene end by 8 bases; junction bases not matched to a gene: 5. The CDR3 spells CASSWASGGHEQFF. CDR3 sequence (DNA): TGCGCCAGCAGCTGGGCTAGCGGGGGCCATGAGCAGTTCTTC.

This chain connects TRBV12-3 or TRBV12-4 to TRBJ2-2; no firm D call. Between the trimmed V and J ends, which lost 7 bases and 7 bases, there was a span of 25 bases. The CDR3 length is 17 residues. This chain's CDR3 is CASTTLQPYRLGGELFF. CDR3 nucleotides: TGTGCCAGCACAACACTACAGCCGTACAGATTGGGCGGGGAGCTGTTTTTT.

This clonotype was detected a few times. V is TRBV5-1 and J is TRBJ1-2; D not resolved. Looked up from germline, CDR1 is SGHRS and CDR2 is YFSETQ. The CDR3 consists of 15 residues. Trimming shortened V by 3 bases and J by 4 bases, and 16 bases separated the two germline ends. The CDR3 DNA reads TGCGCCAGCAGCTCCGAGACGGCGTCCCTCTATGGCTACACCTTC. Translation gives CASSSETASLYGYTF.

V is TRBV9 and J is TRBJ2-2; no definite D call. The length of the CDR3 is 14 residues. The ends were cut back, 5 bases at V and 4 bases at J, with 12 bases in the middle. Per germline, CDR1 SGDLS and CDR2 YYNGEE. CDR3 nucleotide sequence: TGTGCCAGCAGGAGCCCGACGGGCACCGGGGAGCTGTTTTTT. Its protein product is CASRSPTGTGELFF.

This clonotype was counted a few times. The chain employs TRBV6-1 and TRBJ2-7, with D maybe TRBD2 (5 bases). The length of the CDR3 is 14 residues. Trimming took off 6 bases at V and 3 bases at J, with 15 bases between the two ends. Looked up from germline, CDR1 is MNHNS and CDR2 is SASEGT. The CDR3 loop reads CASSPYRGYYEQYF. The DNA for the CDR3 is TGTGCCAGCAGCCCTTACAGAGGGTACTACGAGCAGTACTTC.

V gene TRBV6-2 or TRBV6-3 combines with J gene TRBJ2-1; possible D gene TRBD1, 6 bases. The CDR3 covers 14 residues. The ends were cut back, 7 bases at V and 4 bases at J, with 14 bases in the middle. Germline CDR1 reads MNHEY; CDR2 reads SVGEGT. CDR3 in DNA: TGTGCCAGCACCAAACAGGGAACGTACAATGAGCAGTTCTTC. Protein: CASTKQGTYNEQFF.

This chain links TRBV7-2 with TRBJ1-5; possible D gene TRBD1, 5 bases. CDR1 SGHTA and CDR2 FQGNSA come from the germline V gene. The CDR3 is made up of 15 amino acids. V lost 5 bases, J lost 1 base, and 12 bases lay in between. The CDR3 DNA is TGTGCCAGCAGCCCGTATGACAGCAGCAATCAGCCCCAGCATTTT. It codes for CASSPYDSSNQPQHF.

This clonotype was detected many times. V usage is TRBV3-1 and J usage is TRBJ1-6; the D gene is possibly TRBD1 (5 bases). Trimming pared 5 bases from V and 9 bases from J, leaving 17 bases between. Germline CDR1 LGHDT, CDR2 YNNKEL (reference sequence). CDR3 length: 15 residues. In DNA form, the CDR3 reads TGTGCCAGCAGCTCCACCGGGACCGGGGGTTCACCCCTCCACTTT. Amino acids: CASSSTGTGGSPLHF.

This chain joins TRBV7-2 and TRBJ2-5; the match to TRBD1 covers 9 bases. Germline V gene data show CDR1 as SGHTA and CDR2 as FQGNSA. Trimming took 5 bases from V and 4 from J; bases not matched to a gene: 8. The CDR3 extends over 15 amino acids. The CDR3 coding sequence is TGTGCCAGCAGCCCCCGACAGGGGGAAGGAGAGACCCAGTACTTC. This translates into CASSPRQGEGETQYF.